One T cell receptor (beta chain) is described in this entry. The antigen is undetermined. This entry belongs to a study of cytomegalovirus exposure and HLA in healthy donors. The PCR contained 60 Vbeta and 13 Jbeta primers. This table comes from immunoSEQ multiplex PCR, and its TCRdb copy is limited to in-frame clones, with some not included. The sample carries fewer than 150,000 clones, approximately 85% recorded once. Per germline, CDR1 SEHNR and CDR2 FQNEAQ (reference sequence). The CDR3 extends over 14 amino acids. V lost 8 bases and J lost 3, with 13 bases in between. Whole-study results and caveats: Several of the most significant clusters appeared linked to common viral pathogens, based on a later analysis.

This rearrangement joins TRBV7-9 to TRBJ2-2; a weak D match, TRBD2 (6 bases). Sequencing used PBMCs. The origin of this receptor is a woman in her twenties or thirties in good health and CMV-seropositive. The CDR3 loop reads CASLGRRDTGELFF. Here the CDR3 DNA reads TGTGCCAGCTTGGGACGGAGGGACACCGGGGAGCTGTTTTTT.